In its sample, the clone carrying this T cell receptor beta chain was seen once. Its specificity is not known. This sample includes further DNA sequences coding for the same CDR3. The method was immunoSEQ multiplex PCR; TCRdb's version includes in-frame clones alone and lacks a portion of them. There are more than 600,000 clones in the sample; 92% occur only once, and approximately 24% lies in the top ten. Naive CD8 cells were CD45RO-negative, positively selected for CCR7, excluding terminally differentiated effector memory CD45RA+ cells. V dropped 0 bases and J dropped 2 bases, with 5 bases sitting between them. CDR1 and CDR2 from the germline V gene are MNHEY and SVGAGI. The CDR3 contains 14 residues. This sample was included in a study of shared clonotypes between healthy human individuals. Study details: Three plates each covered CD4 naive and memory; CD8 naive two, CD8 memory one.

General study points: Clonotypes shared by all four donors outscored non-shared clonotypes in generation probability.

Sequenced: naive CD8+ T cells sorted from blood. The receptor's source is a man aged 25 to 40 in good health. V and J are TRBV6-5 and TRBJ1-5; D call uncertain. CDR3 sequence (DNA): TGTGCCAGCAGTTACTCAAGCGGCAATCAGCCCCAGCATTTT. Its translation is CASSYSSGNQPQHF.